Listed here are 16 T cell receptor beta chains from one sample, sequenced in a study of CD8 T cells in ankylosing spondylitis. TCRdb processed the 5' RACE reads anew with MiXCR; each CDR3 protein has one entry. The profile covers around 490,000 distinct CDR3 sequences, with 5.3% appearing a single time and under 4.5% taken by the ten largest. Study-level results: About eight highly homologous variants made up a TCR beta motif that seemed to typify ankylosing spondylitis blood.

Their target antigens are unknown. The sequenced sample was blood, either unsorted or a sorted T cell fraction (not recorded which). All receptors derive from a male donor with ankylosing spondylitis.

This clonotype was seen many times. The CDR3 region has the DNA TGTGCCAGCAGTTTTGCGGGCAGGGGGGGAGAAAAACTGTTTTTT. Translated, it gives CASSFAGRGGEKLFF. The chain couples TRBV12-3 or TRBV12-4 to TRBJ1-4; 7 bases align to TRBD1. The V and J ends lost 3 bases and 8 bases, in that order; junction bases with no gene match: 9. The CDR3 loop spans 15 amino acids.

A word on this clonotype: Its ends do not fully match the called genes, so a read error is possible. The rearrangement joins TRBV7-7 to TRBJ2-3; maybe TRBD1 (6 bases). Per germline, CDR1 SSHAT and CDR2 FNYEAQ (reference sequence). The length of the CDR3 is 14 residues. For the CDR3, the DNA is TGTGCTAGCAGCTTAAACAGGGCATCAGATACGCAGTATTTT. Translated, it gives CASSLNRASDTQYF.

There are many counts of this clonotype. The chain joins TRBV5-1 to TRBJ2-7, with no clear D. The CDR3 extends over 17 amino acids. V lost 4 bases, J lost 1 base, and 21 bases lay in between. Germline CDR1 is SGHRS and CDR2 is YFSETQ. The CDR3 spells CASSVSNRPQESYEQYF. CDR3 nucleotides: TGCGCCAGCAGCGTGTCCAATCGACCCCAAGAGTCCTACGAGCAGTACTTC.

The table lists this clonotype with many counts. This chain connects TRBV4-2 to TRBJ2-3, with D tentatively TRBD2 (6 bases). The CDR3 runs to 18 residues. V shed 1 base and J shed 1 base, with 18 bases lying between them. CDR1 is LGHNA, CDR2 YNFKEQ, per germline. The CDR3 loop is CASSQVALGRRGTDTQYF. CDR3 sequence (DNA): TGTGCCAGCAGCCAAGTGGCCTTGGGGAGGAGGGGCACAGATACGCAGTATTTT.

The chain uses TRBV4-1 and TRBJ1-1; 12 nucleotides agree with TRBD1. The junction had 10 bases not matched to a gene; V was cut back by 0 bases and J by 5 bases. Germline V CDR1 and CDR2: MGHRA, YSYEKL. The CDR3 is 18 residues long. CDR3 protein: CASSQEMGQGASRTEAFF. The CDR3, as DNA: TGCGCCAGCAGCCAAGAAATGGGACAGGGGGCGTCGAGGACTGAAGCTTTCTTT.

This clonotype has more than one count but fewer than ten. This chain joins TRBV2 and TRBJ1-2, with D maybe TRBD1 (5 bases). V was pared by 5 bases and J by 1 base, with 11 bases between. The CDR3 has 14 residues. Germline CDR1 and CDR2: SNHLY and FYNNEI. The DNA for the CDR3 is TGTGCCAGCAGTCCCAGGGACGATAACTATGGCTACACCTTC. Residues: CASSPRDDNYGYTF.

This clonotype was recorded many times. V gene TRBV4-1 combines with J gene TRBJ2-1; TRBD2 aligns across 12 bases. The V gene end was trimmed by 3 bases and the J gene end by 7 bases; junction bases not matched to a gene: 19. The CDR3 consists of 20 residues. Looked up from germline, CDR1 is MGHRA and CDR2 is YSYEKL. This chain's CDR3 is CASSQLAGGWIVYGGNEQFF. DNA of the CDR3: TGCGCCAGCAGCCAGCTAGCGGGAGGGTGGATTGTGTACGGGGGGAATGAGCAGTTCTTC.

This clonotype was counted many times. The rearrangement links TRBV20-1 to TRBJ2-1; 10 positions match TRBD2. CDR1 is DFQATT, CDR2 SNEGSKA, per germline (reference sequence). This CDR3 contains 15 residues. The ends lost 6 bases at V and 3 bases at J; junction bases unmatched: 8. The CDR3: CSADDGTSDYNEQFF. The DNA for the CDR3 is TGCAGTGCAGACGATGGGACTAGCGACTACAATGAGCAGTTCTTC.

This clonotype was seen many times. V gene TRBV4-3 combines with J gene TRBJ1-4; D not certain. Germline-derived CDR1 and CDR2 are LGHNA and YSLEER. CDR3 length equals 17 residues. V shed 6 bases and J shed 0 bases, with 17 bases lying between them. CDR3 nucleotides: TGCGCCAGCAGTCGGGGTCAGTCGAGTGCAACTAATGAAAAACTGTTTTTT. Protein product: CASSRGQSSATNEKLFF.

This clonotype was detected a few times. This chain connects TRBV20-1 to TRBJ2-5; weak D call: TRBD2 (7 bases). This CDR3 has 14 residues. In germline, CDR1 is DFQATT, CDR2 SNEGSKA (reference sequence). V lost 2 bases and J 5 bases, leaving 15 bases between the germline ends. The CDR3, as DNA: TGCAGTGCTAGAAAAGGGGGGGGCCCGGAGACCCAGTACTTC. Translating gives CSARKGGGPETQYF.

Ten or more counts support this clonotype. The chain links TRBV10-3 to TRBJ1-1, with TRBD1 matching 8 bases. The CDR3 has 13 amino acids. J was trimmed by 6 bases and V by 4 bases; bases with no gene match: 4. Germline CDR1 reads ENHRY; CDR2 reads SYGVKD. CDR3 residues: CAISGARGPEAFF. CDR3 DNA: TGTGCCATCAGTGGAGCCAGGGGGCCTGAAGCTTTCTTT.

V is TRBV7-2 and J is TRBJ2-7; a possible D gene is TRBD2 (6 bases). CDR3 length equals 14 residues. The V and J ends lost 3 bases and 4 bases respectively, with 13 bases between them. The V gene's germline CDR1 is SGHTA and CDR2 FQGNSA. CDR3 nucleotide sequence: TGTGCCAGCAGCTTTGGCGGGGTAACGTACGAGCAGTACTTC. This encodes CASSFGGVTYEQYF. The whole variable domain, filled in from reference TRBV7-2 and TRBJ2-7, reads GAGVSQSPSNKVTEKGKDVELRCDPISGHTALYWYRQSLGQGLEFLIYFQGNSAPDKSGLPSDRFSAERTGGSVSTLTIQRTQQEDSAVYLCASSFGGVTYEQYFGPGTRLTVT.

This clonotype was detected many times. This chain links TRBV5-1 with TRBJ1-3; TRBD1 agrees at 7 bases. CDR1 and CDR2 (germline): SGHRS, YFSETQ. J was trimmed by 3 bases and V by 4 bases; bases with no gene match: 25. The CDR3 runs to 21 residues. In nucleotides, the CDR3 is TGCGCCAGCAGCCGACAGGGACCGGGAGGGGAATACCTGTTTGATGGAAACACCATATATTTT. It translates to CASSRQGPGGEYLFDGNTIYF. Together with reference TRBV5-1 and TRBJ1-3, the CDR3 gives the full variable domain: KAGVTQTPRYLIKTRGQQVTLSCSPISGHRSVSWYQQTPGQGLQFLFEYFSETQRNKGNFPGRFSGRQFSNSRSEMNVSTLELGDSALYLCASSRQGPGGEYLFDGNTIYFGEGSWLTVV.

This clonotype was picked up many times. J is TRBJ1-5 and V is TRBV5-6; D is perhaps TRBD1 (5 bases). Germline V gene sequence: CDR1 SGHDT, CDR2 YYEEEE. The CDR3 contains 16 residues. V dropped 0 bases and J dropped 2 bases, with 12 bases sitting between them. In nucleotides, the CDR3 is TGTGCCAGCAGCTTGGCAATAGGAGGGGGCAATCAGCCCCAGCATTTT. It specifies CASSLAIGGGNQPQHF.

This clonotype was seen repeatedly, ten times or more. The CDR3 sequence is CASSRGTSDMETQYF. DNA for the CDR3: TGTGCCAGCAGCCGGGGGACTAGCGATATGGAGACCCAGTACTTC. This chain connects TRBV7-8 to TRBJ2-5, with 10 bases aligning to TRBD2. CDR1 SGHVS and CDR2 FQNEAQ come from the germline V gene. J lost 5 bases, V lost 5 bases, and 8 bases had no gene match. The CDR3 length is 15 residues.

This clonotype occurred many times. The rearrangement joins TRBV29-1 to TRBJ2-6; D may be TRBD1 (5 bases). Germline-derived CDR1 and CDR2 are SQVTM and ANQGSEA. V was pared by 5 bases and J by 0 bases, with 14 bases between. This CDR3 is built from 16 residues. For the CDR3, the DNA is TGCAGCGTTACAGGATCCGCCCGCTCTGGGGCCAACGTCCTGACTTTC. Protein: CSVTGSARSGANVLTF.